This T cell receptor beta chain was retrieved from a study of blood T cell repertoires in COVID-19. Turning to the study itself: Acute and convalescent COVID-19 samples came from the United States, Italy and Spain.

As processed by the authors: Reference gene primer amplification in the assay estimated nucleated cell counts. Produced via immunoSEQ multiplex PCR; TCRdb's table is partial and in-frame only. The DNA was the basis for D and trimming; V, J and clone size are from that table. Of 130,000 or so clones in the sample, roughly 84% were seen once. The germline V gene encodes CDR1 MGHRA and CDR2 YSYEKL. J was trimmed by 4 bases and V by 3 bases; bases with no gene match: 3. The CDR3 spans 16 residues. During active infection, Seattle patients enrolled and were then monitored through disease. The gene calls are TRBV4-1 and TRBJ2-5; 15 bases are shared with TRBD2. Specimen: peripheral blood. This receptor was taken from a young man with COVID-19, enrolled during active disease. The CDR3 DNA reads as TGCGCCAGCAGCCATGGACTAGCGGGAGGGCCAGAGACCCAGTACTTC. Amino acid sequence: CASSHGLAGGPETQYF.